This T cell receptor (beta chain) is from a study of CD8 T cells in ankylosing spondylitis. Points from the study as a whole: Within ankylosing spondylitis blood, a TCR beta motif made up of eight highly homologous variants appeared to be characteristic. Reported data indicate significant enrichment of disease-linked clones within matched ankylosing spondylitis synovial fluid.

Worth noting for this clonotype: Its specificity is unknown.

Preparation of TCR beta libraries was done by quantitative 5'-RACE with molecular barcodes. TCRdb re-analysed the 5' RACE reads in MiXCR, keeping a single row per CDR3 protein. The top ten clones hold roughly 29% of a sample with 100,000 or so distinct CDR3 sequences, about 9% of them seen once. The germline V gene encodes CDR1 LGHNA and CDR2 YNFKEQ. The ends were cut back, 0 bases at V and 2 bases at J, with 8 bases in the middle. CDR3 size: 15 residues. This chain joins TRBV4-2 and TRBJ2-1; no definite D call. Sequencing input: blood, either unsorted or a sorted T cell fraction (not recorded which). The sequence derives from a male donor with ankylosing spondylitis. The CDR3 reads CASSQDLGTYNEQFF. CDR3 DNA: TGTGCCAGCAGCCAAGACCTAGGCACCTACAATGAGCAGTTCTTC.